A single sample gave rise to the 23 T cell receptor beta chains below, sequenced in a study of cytomegalovirus exposure and HLA in healthy donors listed by TCRdb under 2017. Libraries were prepared through the immunoSEQ multiplex PCR assay. A mixture of 60 forward primers for TCR Vbeta segments and 13 reverse primers for TCR Jbeta segments was used in the multiplex PCR. Here the immuneACCESS table is served through TCRdb, limited to in-frame sequences with V and J called. Missing clones are a known gap in these copies; in checked studies unresolved V genes cover under half, and the rest lacks a known reason. The sample table holds more than 90,000 clones, of which approximately 80% were seen once. The ten most abundant clones make up around 3.8% of the sample. The sequenced material came from PBMCs. The receptors derive from a man between 50 and 59 years old in good health and CMV-seronegative.

The V gene is TRBV25-1, the J gene TRBJ2-5, with TRBD2 as a possible D gene (6 bases). The CDR3 sequence is 13 residues long. Deletions cut 8 bases from V and 7 bases from J, with 17 bases between. The germline V gene encodes CDR1 MGHDK and CDR2 SYGVNS. The CDR3 nucleotides are TGTGCCAGCCGCTCATTCAACGGGGGGACCCAGTACTTC. Translating it yields CASRSFNGGTQYF.

The rearrangement links TRBV5-4 to TRBJ1-2; 7 bases line up with TRBD1. Germline CDR1 is SGHNT and CDR2 is YYREEE (reference sequence). This CDR3 spans 16 amino acids. The V and J ends lost 0 bases and 3 bases, in that order; junction bases with no gene match: 8. The CDR3 region has the DNA TGTGCCAGCAGCTTGGGACAGGGACAATATCACTATGGCTACACCTTC. Amino acid sequence: CASSLGQGQYHYGYTF. The full variable domain, completed using reference TRBV5-4 and TRBJ1-2, is ETGVTQSPTHLIKTRGQQVTLRCSSQSGHNTVSWYQQALGQGPQFIFQYYREEENGRGNFPPRFSGLQFPNYSSELNVNALELDDSALYLCASSLGQGQYHYGYTFGSGTRLTVV.

This sequence joins TRBV5-1 and TRBJ2-6, with D maybe TRBD2 (5 bases). The CDR3 is made up of 16 amino acids. V gave up 2 bases and J gave up 0 bases, with 9 bases separating them. Per the germline V gene, CDR1 is SGHRS and CDR2 is YFSETQ. The CDR3 loop is CASSLREISGANVLTF. The CDR3 nucleotides are TGCGCCAGCAGCTTACGGGAAATCTCTGGGGCCAACGTCCTGACTTTC.

The chain carries TRBV4-3 and TRBJ2-2, with 8 bases identical to TRBD1. This CDR3 has 17 amino acids. The germline CDR1 and CDR2 sequences are LGHNA and YSLEER. The V and J ends lost 4 bases and 8 bases, in that order; junction bases with no gene match: 15. The chain's CDR3 is CASSPGLRQGALGELFF. In DNA, the CDR3 is TGCGCCAGCAGCCCAGGGTTGAGGCAGGGGGCTTTGGGGGAGCTGTTTTTT.

This clone occurred a few times. This chain connects TRBV5-4 to TRBJ1-4, with D unclear. This CDR3 contains 14 residues. Per germline, CDR1 SGHNT and CDR2 YYREEE (reference sequence). V lost 4 bases, J lost 8 bases, and 15 bases lay in between. The CDR3 loop reads CASSAERLGEKLFF. Here the CDR3 DNA reads TGTGCCAGCAGCGCCGAACGGCTCGGGGAAAAACTGTTTTTT.

This clone was recorded only once. The V gene is TRBV28, the J gene TRBJ2-1; D may be TRBD1 (8 bases). This CDR3 contains 16 residues. Looked up from germline, CDR1 is MDHEN and CDR2 is SYDVKM. V dropped 6 bases and J dropped 8 bases, with 23 bases sitting between them. CDR3 region: CASSLLGGTGGDEQFF. CDR3 sequence (DNA): TGTGCCAGCAGCCTCCTCGGGGGGACAGGCGGCGATGAGCAGTTCTTC.

This clone was seen a single time. The gene calls are TRBV28 and TRBJ1-2; 10 bases agree with TRBD1. Trimming cost V 7 bases and J 4 bases; bases outside gene matches: 6. The CDR3 is 14 amino acids. CDR1 and CDR2 from the germline V gene are MDHEN and SYDVKM. Here the CDR3 DNA reads TGTGCCAGCACGGTGGGACAGGGGAGCTATGGCTACACCTTC. Translated, it gives CASTVGQGSYGYTF.

The chain uses TRBV4-1 and TRBJ2-4; TRBD2 might be the D (6 bases). CDR3 size: 18 residues. V dropped 4 bases and J dropped 6 bases, with 25 bases sitting between them. Per the germline V gene, CDR1 is MGHRA and CDR2 is YSYEKL. The CDR3 sequence is CASSPKGFGGDRGNIQYF. The CDR3 nucleotides read TGCGCCAGCAGCCCCAAAGGGTTCGGCGGGGATAGAGGAAACATTCAGTACTTC.

In its sample, this clone was seen once. The chain uses TRBV18 and TRBJ2-7; TRBD1 matches at 7 bases. V lost 2 bases, J lost 0 bases, and 10 bases stayed unmatched. The CDR3 contains 17 residues. CDR1 and CDR2 from the germline V gene are KGHSH and LQKENI. The CDR3 bases are TGTGCCAGCTCACCAAGGGATGGACAGGAAAGCTCCTACGAGCAGTACTTC. It encodes CASSPRDGQESSYEQYF.

This clone came up a few times. The chain carries TRBV11-3 and TRBJ2-2; TRBD2 matches at 7 bases. The CDR3 has 18 residues. V lost 2 bases, J lost 2 bases, and 11 bases stayed unmatched. Germline V lookup: CDR1 SGHNT, CDR2 YENEEA. The CDR3 loop is CASSLQPGLAENTGELFF. CDR3 nucleotide sequence: TGTGCCAGCAGCTTACAACCGGGTCTAGCGGAAAACACCGGGGAGCTGTTTTTT.

V is TRBV10-2 and J is TRBJ2-2; no clear D gene. The CDR3 totals 13 residues. V gave up 0 bases and J gave up 7 bases, with 6 bases separating them. Germline assignment: CDR1 WSHSY and CDR2 SAAADI. For the CDR3, the DNA is TGCGCCAGCAGTGAGTCTCGCTACGGGGAGCTGTTTTTT. Translating gives CASSESRYGELFF.

The gene calls are TRBV9 and TRBJ1-4; 9 bases map to TRBD1. J lost 1 base, V lost 9 bases, and 13 bases had no gene match. Looked up from germline, CDR1 is SGDLS and CDR2 is YYNGEE. The CDR3 contains 17 residues. The CDR3 DNA follows: TGTGCCACCATACTTACCGGGACAGGGATAACTAATGAAAAACTGTTTTTT. It yields the protein CATILTGTGITNEKLFF.

The rearrangement links TRBV4-2 to TRBJ2-7; TRBD2 matches 8 bases. Losses at the gene ends were 5 bases for V and 3 bases for J; bases not matched to a gene: 3. This CDR3 has 13 amino acids. Germline V gene lookup returns CDR1 LGHNA and CDR2 YNFKEQ. The CDR3 region is CASSSAGGYEQYF. DNA for the CDR3: TGTGCCAGCAGCTCCGCGGGAGGCTACGAGCAGTACTTC.

V usage is TRBV7-3 and J usage is TRBJ1-5; the D is unclear. Germline V gene sequence: CDR1 SGHTA, CDR2 FQGTGA. This CDR3 comprises 16 residues. The V and J ends lost 5 bases and 5 bases respectively, with 19 bases between them. Written as DNA, the CDR3 is TGTGCCAGCAGCCCCCGACTCAAAGTTCGTGATCAGCCCCAGCATTTT. Translating it yields CASSPRLKVRDQPQHF.

V and J are TRBV28 and TRBJ2-2; 9 nucleotides match TRBD1. The CDR3 is 14 residues long. Unmatched junction bases numbered 1, after V lost 8 bases and J lost 0 bases. Germline lookup yields CDR1 MDHEN and CDR2 SYDVKM. DNA of the CDR3: TGTGCCAGCGGGGACAGGGCGAACACCGGGGAGCTGTTTTTT. Translating gives CASGDRANTGELFF.

This clone was recorded once. The chain has TRBV28 and TRBJ2-5, with 12 positions matching TRBD1. The CDR3 consists of 19 residues. The germline CDR1 and CDR2 sequences are MDHEN and SYDVKM. V lost 3 bases and J lost 1; bases outside the gene matches: 12. Here the CDR3 reads CASSFPGQGARRIQETQYF. The CDR3 region has the DNA TGTGCCAGCAGTTTCCCGGGACAGGGGGCTAGAAGGATCCAAGAGACCCAGTACTTC.

The rearrangement links TRBV19 to TRBJ2-4, with D perhaps TRBD2 (5 bases). The V gene lost 5 bases and the J gene lost 0 bases, with 11 bases spanning the gap. This CDR3 region has 15 residues. Germline V gene data show CDR1 as LNHDA and CDR2 as SQIVND (reference sequence). The CDR3 region is CASSPPAGAKNIQYF. The CDR3 DNA follows: TGTGCCAGTAGTCCCCCCGCGGGAGCCAAAAACATTCAGTACTTC.

This sequence joins TRBV29-1 and TRBJ1-5; tentatively, D is TRBD1 (5 bases). There are 14 residues in the CDR3. V was shortened by 0 bases and J by 3 bases, with 9 bases between the two germline ends. Germline V gene lookup returns CDR1 SQVTM and CDR2 ANQGSEA. CDR3 coding DNA: TGCAGCGTTGAAGATCCAGGGCACAATCAGCCCCAGCATTTT. It codes for CSVEDPGHNQPQHF.

The J gene is TRBJ2-7, the V gene TRBV7-9; 9 positions agree with TRBD1. J lost 2 bases, V lost 4 bases, and 6 bases had no gene match. The CDR3 runs 15 residues. The germline gives CDR1 SEHNR, CDR2 FQNEAQ (reference sequence). This CDR3 is CASSYTGTGTYEQYF. CDR3 in DNA: TGTGCCAGCAGCTACACCGGGACAGGGACCTACGAGCAGTACTTC.

The CDR3 coding sequence is TGTGCCAGCAGCCTAAGGACTAGCGGGAGCCCCGGCACAGATACGCAGTATTTT. Protein product: CASSLRTSGSPGTDTQYF. V gene TRBV7-2 combines with J gene TRBJ2-3; 13 bases line up with TRBD2. Germline-derived CDR1 and CDR2 are SGHTA and FQGNSA. Trimming removed 5 bases from V and 1 base from J; junction bases left unmatched: 9. This CDR3 is 18 amino acids long.

The V gene is TRBV6-5, the J gene TRBJ1-3; D is possibly TRBD1 (6 bases). Trimming removed 7 bases from V and 4 bases from J, with 11 bases in between. CDR1 MNHEY and CDR2 SVGAGI come from the germline V gene. This CDR3 is 13 amino acids long. CDR3 protein: CASTRQGGNTIYF. The CDR3 bases are TGTGCCAGCACCCGCCAGGGGGGAAACACCATATATTTT.

The chain is built from TRBV6-6 and TRBJ2-7; the match to TRBD1 covers 12 bases. Trimming at V came to 4 bases and at J to 5 bases, leaving 6 bases not matched to a gene. Germline V CDR1 and CDR2: MNHNY, SVGAGI (reference sequence). This CDR3 spans 15 amino acids. CDR3 bases: TGTGCCAGCAGTTCGGGACAGGGGGCGCGGGACGAGCAGTACTTC. Protein product: CASSSGQGARDEQYF.

This clone was recorded a few times. The chain couples TRBV5-1 to TRBJ2-3; perhaps TRBD1 as D (5 bases). The CDR3 runs 14 residues. Trimming removed 6 bases from V and 4 bases from J, with 15 bases in between. CDR1 and CDR2 (germline): SGHRS, YFSETQ. CDR3 in DNA: TGCGCCAGCAAAATGGACATCCCCGCAGATACGCAGTATTTT. Protein: CASKMDIPADTQYF.